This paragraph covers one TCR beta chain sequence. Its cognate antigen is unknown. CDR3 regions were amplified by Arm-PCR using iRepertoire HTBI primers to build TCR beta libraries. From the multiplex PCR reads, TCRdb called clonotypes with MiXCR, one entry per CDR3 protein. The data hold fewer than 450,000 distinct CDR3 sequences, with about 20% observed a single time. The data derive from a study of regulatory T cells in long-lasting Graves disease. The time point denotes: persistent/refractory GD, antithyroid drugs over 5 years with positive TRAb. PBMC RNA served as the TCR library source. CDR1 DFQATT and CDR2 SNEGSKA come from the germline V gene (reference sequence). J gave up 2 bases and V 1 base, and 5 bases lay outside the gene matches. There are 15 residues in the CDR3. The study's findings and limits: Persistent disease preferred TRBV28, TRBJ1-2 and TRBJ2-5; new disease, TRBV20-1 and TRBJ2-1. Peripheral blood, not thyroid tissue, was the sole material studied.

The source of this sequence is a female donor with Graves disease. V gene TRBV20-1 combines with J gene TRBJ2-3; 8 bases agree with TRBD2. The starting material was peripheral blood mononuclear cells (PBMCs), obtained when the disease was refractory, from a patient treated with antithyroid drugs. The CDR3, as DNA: TGCAGTGCTAGAGGGCTAGCGGGTTACACAGATACGCAGTATTTT. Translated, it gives CSARGLAGYTDTQYF.